A selection of T cell receptor beta chains follows, all from one sample in a study of cytomegalovirus exposure and HLA in healthy donors. The protocol was immunoSEQ multiplex PCR, while the TCRdb copy is restricted to in-frame clones and leaves out a portion. Of around 150,000 clones listed, over 75% are singletons. Sequencing input: PBMCs. These receptors all come from a man aged 25 to 45 in good health and CMV-seropositive. Both conserved end residues are part of each CDR3. D genes are given only for firm matches. Rows may omit the clone size; those that give it use once, few, many or a size class.

V gene	clone size	J gene	D gene	CDR3 DNA	CDR3 protein
TRBV21-1	NA	TRBJ2-3	NA	TGTGCCAGCAGCAAGGTAGGGGGTCGGCAGTATTTT	CASSKVGGRQYF
TRBV5-1	NA	TRBJ2-1	TRBD1	TGCGCCAGCAGCAAGCAAGCTACAGGGGATGGCGAGCAGTTCTTC	CASSKQATGDGEQFF
TRBV27	few	TRBJ2-1	NA	TGTGCCAGCAGTGTTACAGGGTATGAGCAGTTCTTC	CASSVTGYEQFF
TRBV2	NA	TRBJ2-4	NA	TGTGCCAGCATCGAAGATGGGGAGGCCAAAAACATTCAGTACTTC	CASIEDGEAKNIQYF
TRBV19	few	TRBJ1-5	TRBD1	TGTGCCAGTACCCCTTACAGGGGAAATCAGCCCCAGCATTTT	CASTPYRGNQPQHF
TRBV27	NA	TRBJ1-1	NA	TGTGCCAGCAGTTTCCAGACAGGCTGGCGGGTGAACACTGAAGCTTTCTTT	CASSFQTGWRVNTEAFF
TRBV30	once	TRBJ1-4	TRBD1	TGTGCCTGTCCAGGGGGAGGCTTTAATGAAAAACTGTTTTTT	CACPGGGFNEKLFF
TRBV11-3	NA	TRBJ2-7	TRBD1	TGTGCCAGCAGTCCGAGGGGACAGGGAACTTACGAGCAGTACTTC	CASSPRGQGTYEQYF
TRBV5-1	NA	TRBJ1-1	NA	TGCGCCAGCAGCTTGGCCGTAACAGGCGAAGCTTTCTTT	CASSLAVTGEAFF
TRBV19	NA	TRBJ2-3	NA	TGTGCCAGTAGTATAGCCGCGGCCACAGATACGCAGTATTTT	CASSIAAATDTQYF
TRBV28	NA	TRBJ2-7	TRBD2	TGTGCCAGCAGTACCACTAGCGGGGGGGCGGGTTTGGGCTTC	CASSTTSGGAGLGF
TRBV7-9	NA	TRBJ2-5	NA	TGTTCCAGCAGCCCGCAAGAGACCCAGTACTTC	CSSSPQETQYF
TRBV6-5	NA	TRBJ1-4	NA	TGTGCCAGCAGTTACATCGGTGAAAAACTGTTTTTT	CASSYIGEKLFF
TRBV11-3	NA	TRBJ2-7	TRBD2	TGTGCCAGCAGCTTAAGCGGGGGCTCCTACGAGCAGTACTTC	CASSLSGGSYEQYF
TRBV27	once	TRBJ2-7	TRBD1	TGTGCCAGCAGTCCGCAAGGACAGGGGCGGTACGAGCAGTACTTC	CASSPQGQGRYEQYF
TRBV15	NA	TRBJ1-5	NA	TGTGCCACCAGCAGAGATCGGGGCAATCAGCCCCAGCATTTT	CATSRDRGNQPQHF
TRBV7-2	NA	TRBJ2-7	TRBD2	TGTGCCAGCAGCACTTCTTCCGGGACTAGCGGACAGCAGTACTTC	CASSTSSGTSGQQYF
TRBV4-2	NA	TRBJ2-3	TRBD2	TGTGCCAGCAGCCAGGGTCGACTAGCGGGAGGGCCCTTGACAGATACGCAGTATTTT	CASSQGRLAGGPLTDTQYF
TRBV4-3	NA	TRBJ2-3	TRBD2	TGCGCCAGCAGCTACGGGACTAGCGGGGGGCCCTCGGATACGCAGTATTTT	CASSYGTSGGPSDTQYF
TRBV27	NA	TRBJ2-1	NA	TGTGCCAGCAGCGAATTCTTAGGACAGATCTACAATGAGCAGTTCTTC	CASSEFLGQIYNEQFF
TRBV7-9	NA	TRBJ1-1	NA	TGTGCCAGCAGCTCACCGGGGGGAGTAAAGCGTACTGAAGCTTTCTTT	CASSSPGGVKRTEAFF
TRBV6-5	NA	TRBJ2-5	TRBD1	TGTGCCAGCAGCTACCGGGACAGGGGGTATCAGACCCAGTACTTC	CASSYRDRGYQTQYF
TRBV7-2	NA	TRBJ2-1	TRBD2	TGTGCCAGCAGCCCACTAGCGGGGGGCTACAATGAGCAGTTCTTC	CASSPLAGGYNEQFF
TRBV7-9	NA	TRBJ2-7	TRBD1	TGTGCCGGGGATGGACAGGGGGGCAACCTCGAGCAGTACTTC	CAGDGQGGNLEQYF
TRBV2	NA	TRBJ1-5	NA	TGTGCCAGCAGTGAGGAGGGCAGTTCTAGCGAAAGCCCCCAGCATTTT	CASSEEGSSSESPQHF
TRBV21-1	NA	TRBJ2-7	NA	TGTGCCAGCAGCGAAGCGGAGGGCTTCTATACTCTCTACGAGCAGTACTTC	CASSEAEGFYTLYEQYF
TRBV27	NA	TRBJ2-7	NA	TGTGCCAGCAGTCGAATTACCGCCGGTGCCTACGAGCAGTACTTC	CASSRITAGAYEQYF
TRBV12-5	NA	TRBJ2-5	NA	TGTGCTAGTGGTTTGCTTTCAGGGATGGAGACCCAGTACTTC	CASGLLSGMETQYF
TRBV30	few	TRBJ2-1	TRBD2	TGTGCCTGGAGCATTAGCGGGGAGCAGTTCTTC	CAWSISGEQFF
TRBV6-1	few	TRBJ1-6	TRBD1	TGTGCCAGCAGCGGACGAGAACAGGGGAATTCACCCCTCCACTTT	CASSGREQGNSPLHF
TRBV10-1	NA	TRBJ2-5	NA	TGCGCCAGCAGTGAGTCTACTAGCCCAGAGACCCAGTACTTC	CASSESTSPETQYF
TRBV28	NA	TRBJ1-1	TRBD1	TGTGCCAGCAGAACCGGGACAGTCACTGAAGCTTTCTTT	CASRTGTVTEAFF
TRBV5-4	NA	TRBJ1-1	NA	TGTGCCAGCCGGGGGAACACTGAAGCTTTCTTT	CASRGNTEAFF
TRBV6-1	NA	TRBJ2-1	TRBD2	TGTGCCAGCAGTGAAGTGGGACTAGCGGGAGCTGAGCAGTTCTTC	CASSEVGLAGAEQFF
TRBV5-6	NA	TRBJ1-6	NA	TGTGCCAGCAGCTTATTACAGGGTAATTCACCCCTCCACTTT	CASSLLQGNSPLHF
TRBV5-1	few	TRBJ2-7	NA	TGCGCCAGCAGCTTGGGCCAGGGGTACAACGAGCAGTACTTC	CASSLGQGYNEQYF
TRBV6-1	NA	TRBJ2-3	NA	TGTGCCAGCATTAGGGGGGGCGGAGATACGCAGTATTTT	CASIRGGGDTQYF
TRBV19	NA	TRBJ1-5	TRBD1	TGTGCCAGTAGTCTTTCATGGACAGGGGGCAATCAGCCCCAGCATTTT	CASSLSWTGGNQPQHF
TRBV5-1	NA	TRBJ2-7	NA	TGCGCCAGCAGCTTGGCGGGGTCGGGCTGGGAGCAGTACTTC	CASSLAGSGWEQYF
TRBV7-2	NA	TRBJ2-3	NA	TGTGCCAGCAGCCCACCCCCTAGCCTGAATACGCAGTATTTT	CASSPPPSLNTQYF
TRBV6-5	few	TRBJ2-7	NA	TGTGCCAGCAGTTACAGCGTTTACTACGAGCAGTACTTC	CASSYSVYYEQYF
TRBV5-1	NA	TRBJ2-7	TRBD2	TGCGCCAGCAGCTCCTTAGCGGGAGGCGATACCTACGAGCAGTACTTC	CASSSLAGGDTYEQYF
TRBV5-6	NA	TRBJ2-7	NA	TGTGCCAGCAGTCTGGGGGGCTACGAGCAGTACTTC	CASSLGGYEQYF
TRBV19	few	TRBJ1-1	TRBD1	TGTGCCAGTAGTCCGGGACAGGGCACTGAAGCTTTCTTT	CASSPGQGTEAFF
TRBV4-1	NA	TRBJ1-1	NA	TGCGCCAGCAGCCGAGTAAGGAACACTGAAGCTTTCTTT	CASSRVRNTEAFF
TRBV7-2	NA	TRBJ1-5	TRBD1	TGTGCCAGCAGCTTAGGGACAGGGGCGGGACAGCCCCAGCATTTT	CASSLGTGAGQPQHF
TRBV7-2	NA	TRBJ2-5	NA	TGTGCCAGCAGCCCGCGGACTGTGGGGCAAGAGACCCAGTACTTC	CASSPRTVGQETQYF
TRBV6-1	few	TRBJ1-2	NA	TGTGCCAGCAGTTCGACTTCCACGGGCTATGGCTACACCTTC	CASSSTSTGYGYTF
TRBV11-3	NA	TRBJ1-1	NA	TGTGCCAGCAGCTCCCGTCCGAACACTGAAGCTTTCTTT	CASSSRPNTEAFF
TRBV7-9	NA	TRBJ2-3	NA	TGTGCCAGCAGCCCCGAGGCCACAGATACGCAGTATTTT	CASSPEATDTQYF
TRBV6-1	NA	TRBJ2-2	TRBD1	TGTGCCAGCAGTCCCCAGGGGGCACGTACCGGGGAGCTGTTTTTT	CASSPQGARTGELFF
TRBV19	NA	TRBJ1-1	NA	TGTGCCAGTAGTATAGATATTACAGGGTGGACTGAAGCTTTCTTT	CASSIDITGWTEAFF
TRBV7-8	NA	TRBJ1-1	NA	TGTGCCAGCAGCTTAGGGGGCAGTCTCCCTGAAGCTTTCTTT	CASSLGGSLPEAFF
TRBV30	NA	TRBJ1-5	NA	TGTGCCTGGAGTGTACAGAGCAATCAGCCCCAGCATTTT	CAWSVQSNQPQHF
TRBV27	NA	TRBJ2-7	TRBD1	TGTGCCAGCAGTTTATATGGGACAGGGCAAAACGAGCAGTACTTC	CASSLYGTGQNEQYF